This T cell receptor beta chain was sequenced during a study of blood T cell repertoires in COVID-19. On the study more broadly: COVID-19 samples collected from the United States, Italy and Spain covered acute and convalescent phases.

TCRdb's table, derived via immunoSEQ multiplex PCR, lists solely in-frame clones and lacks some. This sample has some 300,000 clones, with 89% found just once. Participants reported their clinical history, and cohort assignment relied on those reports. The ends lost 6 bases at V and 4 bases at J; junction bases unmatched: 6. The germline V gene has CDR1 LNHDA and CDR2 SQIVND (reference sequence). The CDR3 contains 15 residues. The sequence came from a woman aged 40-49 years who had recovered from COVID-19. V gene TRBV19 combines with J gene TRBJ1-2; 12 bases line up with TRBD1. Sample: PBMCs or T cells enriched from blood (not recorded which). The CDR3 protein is CASSPGQGAPYGYTF. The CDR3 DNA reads TGTGCCAGTAGCCCGGGACAGGGGGCCCCCTATGGCTACACCTTC.